Described below is a single T cell receptor (beta chain) sequence and its context. Its antigen is as yet unknown. This entry is derived from a study of cytomegalovirus exposure and HLA in healthy donors. General study points: By a later analysis, the bulk of CMV-associated TCR beta chains appeared HLA-restricted. Under in vitro conditions, three CMV-associated chains were confirmed as specific for CMV antigens.

The CDR3 runs to 17 residues. V lost 5 bases and J 6 bases, leaving 26 bases between the germline ends. The V gene's germline CDR1 is SGDLS and CDR2 YYNGEE. A multiplex PCR was run with 60 Vbeta primers and 13 Jbeta primers. Measured with immunoSEQ multiplex PCR; TCRdb has only the in-frame clones, and not every one. Found here are over 90,000 clones, more than 75% of them singletons; the top ten hold about a tenth. Sequencing was performed on PBMCs. The rearrangement links TRBV9 to TRBJ1-2; tentatively, D is TRBD1 (6 bases). The TCR sequence derives from a woman between 18 and 29 years old in good health and CMV-seropositive. As DNA, the CDR3 is TGTGCCAGCAGTTATTCAATCGGCAGGGGATACGGTGATGGCTACACCTTC. As protein: CASSYSIGRGYGDGYTF.